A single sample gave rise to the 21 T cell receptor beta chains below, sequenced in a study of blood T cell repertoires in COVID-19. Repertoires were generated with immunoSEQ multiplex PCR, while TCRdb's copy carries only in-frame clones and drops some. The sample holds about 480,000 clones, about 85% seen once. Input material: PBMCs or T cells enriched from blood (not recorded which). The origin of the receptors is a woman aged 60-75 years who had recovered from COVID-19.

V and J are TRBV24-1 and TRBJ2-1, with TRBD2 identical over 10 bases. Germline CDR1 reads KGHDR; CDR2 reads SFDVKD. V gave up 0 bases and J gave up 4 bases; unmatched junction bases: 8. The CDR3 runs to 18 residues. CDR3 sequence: CATSDLPRTSGAYNEQFF. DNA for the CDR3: TGTGCCACCAGTGATTTGCCACGGACTAGCGGAGCTTACAATGAGCAGTTCTTC.

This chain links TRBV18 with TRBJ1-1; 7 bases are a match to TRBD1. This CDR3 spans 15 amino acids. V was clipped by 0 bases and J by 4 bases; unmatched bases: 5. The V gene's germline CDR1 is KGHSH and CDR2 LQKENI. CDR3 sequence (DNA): TGTGCCAGCTCACCACCGATCGCAGGGGGCACTGAAGCTTTCTTT. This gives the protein CASSPPIAGGTEAFF.

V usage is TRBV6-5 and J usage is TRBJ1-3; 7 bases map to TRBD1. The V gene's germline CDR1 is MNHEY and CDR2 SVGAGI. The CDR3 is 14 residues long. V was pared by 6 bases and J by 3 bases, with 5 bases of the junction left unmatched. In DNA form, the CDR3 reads TGTGCCAGCAGGACAGGGCGGTATGGAAACACCATATATTTT. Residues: CASRTGRYGNTIYF.

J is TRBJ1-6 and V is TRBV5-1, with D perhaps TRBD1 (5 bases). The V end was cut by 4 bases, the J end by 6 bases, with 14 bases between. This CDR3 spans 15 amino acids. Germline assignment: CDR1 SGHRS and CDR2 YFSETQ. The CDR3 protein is CASSPRDGFNSPLHF. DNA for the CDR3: TGCGCCAGCAGCCCGCGGGACGGTTTTAATTCACCCCTCCACTTT.

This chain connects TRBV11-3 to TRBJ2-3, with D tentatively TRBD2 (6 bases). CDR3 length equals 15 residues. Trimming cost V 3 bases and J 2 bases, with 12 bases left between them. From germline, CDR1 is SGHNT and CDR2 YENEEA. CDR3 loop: CASSFGWGDTDTQYF. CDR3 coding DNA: TGTGCCAGCAGCTTTGGCTGGGGGGACACAGATACGCAGTATTTT.

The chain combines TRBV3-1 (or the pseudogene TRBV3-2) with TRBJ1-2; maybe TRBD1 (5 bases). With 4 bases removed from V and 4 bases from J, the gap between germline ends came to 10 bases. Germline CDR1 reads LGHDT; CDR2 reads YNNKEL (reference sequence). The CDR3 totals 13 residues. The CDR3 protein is CASSLDRFYGYTF. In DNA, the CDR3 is TGTGCCAGCAGCCTTGACAGATTCTATGGCTACACCTTC.

The CDR3 DNA reads as TGTGCCAGCAGCCTCATGGGGGGGCAAGAGACCCAGTACTTC. It translates to CASSLMGGQETQYF. The V call is TRBV9, the J call TRBJ2-5; TRBD2 matches at 7 bases. Germline assignment: CDR1 SGDLS and CDR2 YYNGEE. V shed 4 bases, J shed 2 bases, and the junction held 5 bases outside the gene matches. The CDR3 is 14 amino acids.

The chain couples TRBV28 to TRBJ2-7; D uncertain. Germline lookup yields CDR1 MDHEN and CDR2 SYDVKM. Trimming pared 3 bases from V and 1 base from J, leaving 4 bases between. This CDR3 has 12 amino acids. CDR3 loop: CASSFGSYEQYV. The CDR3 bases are TGTGCCAGCAGTTTCGGGTCCTACGAGCAGTACGTC.

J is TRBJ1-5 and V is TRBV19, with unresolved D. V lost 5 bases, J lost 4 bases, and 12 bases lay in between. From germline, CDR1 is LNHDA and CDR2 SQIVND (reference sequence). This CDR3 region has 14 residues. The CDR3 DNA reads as TGTGCCAGTAGTTGGAGCGCGCCGAATCAGCCCCAGCATTTT. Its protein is CASSWSAPNQPQHF.

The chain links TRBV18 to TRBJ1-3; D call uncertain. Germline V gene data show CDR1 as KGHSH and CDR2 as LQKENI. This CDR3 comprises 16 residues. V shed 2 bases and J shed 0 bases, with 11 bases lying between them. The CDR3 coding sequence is TGTGCCAGCTCACCAAGGGAGGGAACCTCTGGAAACACCATATATTTT. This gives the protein CASSPREGTSGNTIYF.

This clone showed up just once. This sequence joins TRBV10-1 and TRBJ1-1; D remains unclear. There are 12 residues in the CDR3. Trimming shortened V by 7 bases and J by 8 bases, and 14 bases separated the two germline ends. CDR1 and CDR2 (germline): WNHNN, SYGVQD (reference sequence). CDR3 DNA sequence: TGCGCCAGCACCGACACACCGTTAGAAGCTTTCTTT. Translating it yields CASTDTPLEAFF.

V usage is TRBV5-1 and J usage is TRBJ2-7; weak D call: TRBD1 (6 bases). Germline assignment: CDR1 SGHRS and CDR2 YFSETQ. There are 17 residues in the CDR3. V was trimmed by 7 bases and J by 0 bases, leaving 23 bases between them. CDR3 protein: CASRGRGSPLFSYEQYF. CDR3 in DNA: TGCGCCAGCCGGGGCAGGGGCTCCCCCCTCTTCTCCTACGAGCAGTACTTC.

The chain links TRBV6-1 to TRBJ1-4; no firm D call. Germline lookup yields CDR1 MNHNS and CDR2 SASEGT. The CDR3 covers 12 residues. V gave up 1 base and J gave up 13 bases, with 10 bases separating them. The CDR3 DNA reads TGTGCCAGCAGTGAAGTCGGCCGGGGACTGTTTTTT. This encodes CASSEVGRGLFF.

CDR3 region: CASSIDKNTEAFF. CDR3 bases: TGTGCCAGCAGCATCGACAAGAACACTGAAGCTTTCTTT. This chain connects TRBV13 to TRBJ1-1, with no clear D. This CDR3 spans 13 amino acids. With 5 bases removed from V and 1 base from J, the gap between germline ends came to 8 bases. Germline V CDR1 and CDR2: PRHDT, FYEKMQ (reference sequence).

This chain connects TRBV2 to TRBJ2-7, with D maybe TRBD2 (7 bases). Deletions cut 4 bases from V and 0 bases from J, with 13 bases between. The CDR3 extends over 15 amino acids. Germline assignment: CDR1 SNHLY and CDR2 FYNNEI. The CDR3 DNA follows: TGTGCCAGCAGTGTAAGGGGGGGAGTCTCCTACGAGCAGTACTTC. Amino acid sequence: CASSVRGGVSYEQYF.

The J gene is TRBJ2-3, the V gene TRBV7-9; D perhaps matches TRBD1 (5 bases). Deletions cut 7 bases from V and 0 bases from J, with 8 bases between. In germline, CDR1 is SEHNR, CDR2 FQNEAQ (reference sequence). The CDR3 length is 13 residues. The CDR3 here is CASIRGSTDTQYF. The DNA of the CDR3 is TGTGCCAGCATAAGGGGAAGCACAGATACGCAGTATTTT.

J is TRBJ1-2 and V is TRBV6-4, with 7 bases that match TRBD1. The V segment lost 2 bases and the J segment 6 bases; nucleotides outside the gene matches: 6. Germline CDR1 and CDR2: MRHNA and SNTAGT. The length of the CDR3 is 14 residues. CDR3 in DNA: TGTGCCAGCAGTGACCAGTACAGGGGCCATGGCTACACCTTC. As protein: CASSDQYRGHGYTF.

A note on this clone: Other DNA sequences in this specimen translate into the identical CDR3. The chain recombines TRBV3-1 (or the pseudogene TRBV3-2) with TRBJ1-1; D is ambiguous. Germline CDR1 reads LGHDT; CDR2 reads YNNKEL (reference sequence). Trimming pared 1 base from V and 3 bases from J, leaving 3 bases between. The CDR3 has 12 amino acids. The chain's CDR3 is CASSQADTEAFF. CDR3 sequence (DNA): TGTGCCAGCAGCCAAGCCGACACTGAAGCTTTCTTT.

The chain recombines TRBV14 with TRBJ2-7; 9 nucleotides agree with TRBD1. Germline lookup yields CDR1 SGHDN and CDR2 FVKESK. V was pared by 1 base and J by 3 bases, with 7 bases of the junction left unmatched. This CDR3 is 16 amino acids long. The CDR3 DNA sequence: TGTGCCAGCAGCCAAGTCTCCGGGACAGGGTTCTACGAGCAGTACTTC. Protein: CASSQVSGTGFYEQYF.

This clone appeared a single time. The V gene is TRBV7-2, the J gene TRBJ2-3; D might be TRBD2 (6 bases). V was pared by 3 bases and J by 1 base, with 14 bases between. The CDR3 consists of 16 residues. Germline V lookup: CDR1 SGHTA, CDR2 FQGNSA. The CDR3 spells CASSLGRSSGTDTQYF. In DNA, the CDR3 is TGTGCCAGCAGCTTGGGGAGGTCTAGCGGCACAGATACGCAGTATTTT. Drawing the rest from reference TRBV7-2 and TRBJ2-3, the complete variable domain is GAGVSQSPSNKVTEKGKDVELRCDPISGHTALYWYRQSLGQGLEFLIYFQGNSAPDKSGLPSDRFSAERTGGSVSTLTIQRTQQEDSAVYLCASSLGRSSGTDTQYFGPGTRLTVL.

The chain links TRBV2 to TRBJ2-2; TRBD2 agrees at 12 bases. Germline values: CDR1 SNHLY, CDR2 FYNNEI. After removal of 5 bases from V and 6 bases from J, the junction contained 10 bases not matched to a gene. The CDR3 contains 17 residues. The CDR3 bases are TGTGCCAGCAGTCTGCCTCGACTAGCGGGGGTCCCCGGGGAGCTGTTTTTT. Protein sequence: CASSLPRLAGVPGELFF.